The T cell receptor beta chain described here comes from a study of cytomegalovirus exposure and HLA in healthy donors. Study at large: Out of about 170 million T cells, an earlier analysis found 117 million unique TCR beta sequences in total. Points from the study as a whole: Previously analyzed data showed that most TCR beta V segments were productive at a frequency of about 87% or about 30%. DRB1 had the most TCR associations and HLA-C the fewest, a later analysis found, with rates varying by HLA locus. While the bulk of TCR sequences proved rare, some public TCRs turned up in many donors.

The J segment lost 13 bases and the V segment lost 4 bases, leaving 7 bases of the junction unmatched. Germline assignment: CDR1 SGHTA and CDR2 FQGNSA. CDR3 length: 12 amino acids. Primers: 60 Vbeta forward and 13 Jbeta reverse. Clones were sequenced by immunoSEQ multiplex PCR, and TCRdb holds only the in-frame ones, with some missing. Of about 190,000 clones listed, around 80% are singletons. This clone was detected only a few times. The antigen is undetermined. This chain links TRBV7-2 with TRBJ1-1; 9 nucleotides align to TRBD1. This TCR came from a middle-aged man in good health and CMV-seropositive. Sample: PBMCs. CDR3 DNA sequence: TGTGCCAGCAGCTGGGGACAGGGTCTGGGTTTCTTT. Its translation is CASSWGQGLGFF.